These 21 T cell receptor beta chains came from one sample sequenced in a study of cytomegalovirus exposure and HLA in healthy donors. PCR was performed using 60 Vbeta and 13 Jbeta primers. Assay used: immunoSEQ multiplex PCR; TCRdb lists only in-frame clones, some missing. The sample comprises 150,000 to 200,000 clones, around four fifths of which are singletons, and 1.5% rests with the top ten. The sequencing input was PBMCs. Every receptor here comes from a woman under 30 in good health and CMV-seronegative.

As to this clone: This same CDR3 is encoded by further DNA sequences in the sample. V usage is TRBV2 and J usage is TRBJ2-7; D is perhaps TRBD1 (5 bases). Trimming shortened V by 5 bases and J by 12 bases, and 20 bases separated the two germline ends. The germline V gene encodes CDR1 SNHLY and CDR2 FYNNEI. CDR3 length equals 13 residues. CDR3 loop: CASSSQRQGERYF. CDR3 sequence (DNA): TGTGCCAGCAGTTCCCAACGGCAAGGGGAACGGTACTTC.

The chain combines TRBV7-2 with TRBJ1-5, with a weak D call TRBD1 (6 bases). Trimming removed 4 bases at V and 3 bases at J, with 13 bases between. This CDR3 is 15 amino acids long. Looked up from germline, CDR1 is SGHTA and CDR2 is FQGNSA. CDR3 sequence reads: CASSYRGAYNQPQHF. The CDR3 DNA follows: TGTGCCAGCAGCTACCGGGGGGCCTACAATCAGCCCCAGCATTTT.

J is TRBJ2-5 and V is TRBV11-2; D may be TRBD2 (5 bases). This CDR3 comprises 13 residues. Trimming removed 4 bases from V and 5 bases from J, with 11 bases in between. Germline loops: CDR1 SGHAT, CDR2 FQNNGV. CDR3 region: CASSSDQRETQYF. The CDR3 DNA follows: TGTGCCAGCAGCTCGGACCAGCGGGAGACCCAGTACTTC.

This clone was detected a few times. As DNA, the CDR3 is TGTGCCAGCAGCCTGAGACAGTCTAAATCGGTCGACACTGAAGCTTTCTTT. As protein: CASSLRQSKSVDTEAFF. J is TRBJ1-1 and V is TRBV5-6, with D possibly being TRBD1 (5 bases). Germline loops: CDR1 SGHDT, CDR2 YYEEEE. This CDR3 has 17 amino acids. The V and J ends lost 4 bases and 3 bases respectively, with 22 bases between them.

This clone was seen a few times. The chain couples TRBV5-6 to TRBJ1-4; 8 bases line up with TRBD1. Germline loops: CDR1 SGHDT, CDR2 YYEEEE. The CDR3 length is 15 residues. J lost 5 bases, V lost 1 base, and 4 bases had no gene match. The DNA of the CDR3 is TGTGCCAGCAGCTTGCCAGGGACAGGAAATGAAAAACTGTTTTTT. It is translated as CASSLPGTGNEKLFF.

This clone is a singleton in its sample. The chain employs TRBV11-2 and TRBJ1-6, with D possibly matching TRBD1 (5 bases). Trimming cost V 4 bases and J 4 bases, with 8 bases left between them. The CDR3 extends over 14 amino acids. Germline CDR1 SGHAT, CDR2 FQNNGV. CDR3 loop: CASSSGTYNSPLHF. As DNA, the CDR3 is TGTGCCAGCAGCTCCGGGACTTATAATTCACCCCTCCACTTT.

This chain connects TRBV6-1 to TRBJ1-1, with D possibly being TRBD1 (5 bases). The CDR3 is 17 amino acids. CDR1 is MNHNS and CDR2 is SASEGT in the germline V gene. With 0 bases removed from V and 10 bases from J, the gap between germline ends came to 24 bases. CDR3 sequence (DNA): TGTGCCAGCAGTGAAGCAGTGGATAGGGGATACTCACTGACAGCTTTCTTT. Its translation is CASSEAVDRGYSLTAFF.

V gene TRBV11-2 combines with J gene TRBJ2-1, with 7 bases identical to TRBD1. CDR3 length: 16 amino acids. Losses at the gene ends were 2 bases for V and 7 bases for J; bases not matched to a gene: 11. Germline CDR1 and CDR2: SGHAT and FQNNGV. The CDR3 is CASSLQTGVKGNEQFF. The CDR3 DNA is TGTGCCAGCAGCTTACAAACAGGGGTCAAGGGGAATGAGCAGTTCTTC.

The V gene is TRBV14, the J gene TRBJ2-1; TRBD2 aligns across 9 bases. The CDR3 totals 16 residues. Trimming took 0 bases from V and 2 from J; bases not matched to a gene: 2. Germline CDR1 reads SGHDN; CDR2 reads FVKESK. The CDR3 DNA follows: TGTGCCAGCAGCCAAGACGGCGGGGGGGCCTACAATGAGCAGTTCTTC. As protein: CASSQDGGGAYNEQFF.

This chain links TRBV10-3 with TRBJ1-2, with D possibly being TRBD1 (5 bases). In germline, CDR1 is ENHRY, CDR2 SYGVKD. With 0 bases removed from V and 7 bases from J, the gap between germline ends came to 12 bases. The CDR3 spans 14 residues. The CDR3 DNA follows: TGTGCCATCAGTGAGTCCCAGGGATCTTCTGGCTACACCTTC. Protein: CAISESQGSSGYTF.

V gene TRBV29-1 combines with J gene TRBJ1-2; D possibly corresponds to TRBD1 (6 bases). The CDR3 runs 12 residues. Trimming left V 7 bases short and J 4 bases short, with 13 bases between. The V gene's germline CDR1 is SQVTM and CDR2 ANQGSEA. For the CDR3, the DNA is TGCAGCGCCGCGGACAGTCCCTATGGCTACACCTTC. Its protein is CSAADSPYGYTF.

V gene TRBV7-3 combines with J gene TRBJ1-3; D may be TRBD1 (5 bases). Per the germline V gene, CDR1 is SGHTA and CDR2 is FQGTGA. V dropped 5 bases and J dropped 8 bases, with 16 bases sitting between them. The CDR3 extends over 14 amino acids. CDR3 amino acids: CASSRGGGRDTIYF. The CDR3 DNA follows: TGTGCCAGCAGCCGTGGGGGGGGACGGGACACCATATATTTT.

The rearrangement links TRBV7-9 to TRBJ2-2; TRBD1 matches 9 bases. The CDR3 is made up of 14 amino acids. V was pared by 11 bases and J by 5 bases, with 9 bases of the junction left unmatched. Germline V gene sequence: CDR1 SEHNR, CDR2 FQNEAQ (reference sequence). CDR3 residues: CAGYPGQGTGELFF. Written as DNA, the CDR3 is TGTGCCGGGTACCCGGGACAGGGAACCGGGGAGCTGTTTTTT.

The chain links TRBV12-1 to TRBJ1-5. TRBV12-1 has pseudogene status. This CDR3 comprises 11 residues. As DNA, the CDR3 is TGTGCTATTTTAGACAATCAGCCCCAGCATTTT. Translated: CAILDNQPQHF.

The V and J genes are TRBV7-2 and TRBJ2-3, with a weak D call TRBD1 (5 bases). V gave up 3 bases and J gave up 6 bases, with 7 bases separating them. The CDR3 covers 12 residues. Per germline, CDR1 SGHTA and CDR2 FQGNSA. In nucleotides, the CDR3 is TGTGCCAGCAGCTTCAGGGTTGATACGCAGTATTTT. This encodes CASSFRVDTQYF.

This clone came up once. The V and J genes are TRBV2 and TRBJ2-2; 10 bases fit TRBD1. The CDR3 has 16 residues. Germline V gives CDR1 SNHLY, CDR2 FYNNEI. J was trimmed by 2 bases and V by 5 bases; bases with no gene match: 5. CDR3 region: CASSRQGAKNTGELFF. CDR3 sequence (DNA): TGTGCCAGCAGTAGACAGGGGGCTAAAAACACCGGGGAGCTGTTTTTT.

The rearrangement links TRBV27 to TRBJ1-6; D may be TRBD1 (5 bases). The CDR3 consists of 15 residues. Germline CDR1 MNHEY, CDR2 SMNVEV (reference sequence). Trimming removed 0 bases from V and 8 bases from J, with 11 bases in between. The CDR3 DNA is TGTGCCAGCAGTTTATCCCCGACAGTATATTCACCCCTCCACTTT. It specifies CASSLSPTVYSPLHF.

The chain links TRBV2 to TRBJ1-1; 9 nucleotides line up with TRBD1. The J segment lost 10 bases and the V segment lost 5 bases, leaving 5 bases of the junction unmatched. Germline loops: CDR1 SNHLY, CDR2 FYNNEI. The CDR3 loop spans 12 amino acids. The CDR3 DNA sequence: TGTGCCAGCAGTTGGACAGGGGAGGGAGCTTTCTTT. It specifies CASSWTGEGAFF. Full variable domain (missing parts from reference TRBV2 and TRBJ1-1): EPEVTQTPSHQVTQMGQEVILRCVPISNHLYFYWYRQILGQKVEFLVSFYNNEISEKSEIFDDQFSVERPDGSNFTLKIRSTKLEDSAMYFCASSWTGEGAFFGQGTRLTVV.

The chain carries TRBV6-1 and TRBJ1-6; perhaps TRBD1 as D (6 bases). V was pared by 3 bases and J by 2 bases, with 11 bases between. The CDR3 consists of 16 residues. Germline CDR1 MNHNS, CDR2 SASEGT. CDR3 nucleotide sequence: TGTGCCAGCAGTGAGGATTCAGGGGCCTATAATTCACCCCTCCACTTT. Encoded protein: CASSEDSGAYNSPLHF.

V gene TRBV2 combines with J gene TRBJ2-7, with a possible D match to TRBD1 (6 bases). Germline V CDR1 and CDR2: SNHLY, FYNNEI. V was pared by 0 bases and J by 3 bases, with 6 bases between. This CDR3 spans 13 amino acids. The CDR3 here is CASSEAGHYEQYF. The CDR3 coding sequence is TGTGCCAGCAGTGAAGCGGGACACTACGAGCAGTACTTC.

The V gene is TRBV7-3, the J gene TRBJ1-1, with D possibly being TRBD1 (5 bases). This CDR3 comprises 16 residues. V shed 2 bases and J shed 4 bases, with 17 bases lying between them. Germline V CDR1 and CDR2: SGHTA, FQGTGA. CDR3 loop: CASSLDPPRGVTEAFF. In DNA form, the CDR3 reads TGTGCCAGCAGCTTAGACCCCCCCCGGGGGGTCACTGAAGCTTTCTTT. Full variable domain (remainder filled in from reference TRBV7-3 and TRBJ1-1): GAGVSQTPSNKVTEKGKYVELRCDPISGHTALYWYRQSLGQGPEFLIYFQGTGAADDSGLPNDRFFAVRPEGSVSTLKIQRTERGDSAVYLCASSLDPPRGVTEAFFGQGTRLTVV.